This entry lists 26 T cell receptor beta chains sequenced from one sample in a study of post-analysis software for immune sequencing data. Regarding the study as a whole: Relative to controls, patients had a handful of TRBV segments at higher frequency, with TRBV5-6, TRBV5-1 and TRBV20-1 among these.

For these TCRs, the target antigens are not known. The authors incorporated unique molecular identifiers into the TCR beta cDNA libraries. One entry per CDR3 protein, called by TCRdb with MiXCR from the PCR reads. The sample has about 460,000 distinct CDR3 sequences; around 40% are singletons. Material: blood. The receptors derive from a girl aged 10 to 17 with multiple sclerosis.

This clonotype was counted between two and nine times. This sequence joins TRBV7-8 and TRBJ2-7, with 9 bases aligning to TRBD1. The junction had 17 bases not matched to a gene; V was cut back by 4 bases and J by 1 base. CDR1 and CDR2 (germline): SGHVS, FQNEAQ. This CDR3 has 19 amino acids. CDR3 bases: TGTGCCAGCAGCTCCCGGACAGGGGTGAGGGGGATGAGATCCTACGAGCAGTACTTC. Amino acids: CASSSRTGVRGMRSYEQYF.

The V gene is TRBV4-3, the J gene TRBJ2-5, with TRBD2 matching over 14 bases. CDR3 size: 18 residues. Trimming cost V 7 bases and J 1 base; bases outside gene matches: 11. Germline V gives CDR1 LGHNA, CDR2 YSLEER. The CDR3 here is CASNPRLAGGGAQETQYF. CDR3 in DNA: TGCGCCAGCAACCCGAGACTAGCGGGAGGGGGGGCCCAAGAGACCCAGTACTTC.

This clonotype was picked up a small number of times. The chain employs TRBV15 and TRBJ2-3; D is ambiguous. This CDR3 is built from 16 residues. Germline V gene sequence: CDR1 LNHNV, CDR2 YYDKDF (reference sequence). V was pared by 1 base and J by 0 bases, with 11 bases between. For the CDR3, the DNA is TGTGCCACCAGCAGAGGGGCCAGATCTAGCACAGATACGCAGTATTTT. The encoded protein is CATSRGARSSTDTQYF.

This clonotype occurred once. CDR3 sequence (DNA): TGTGCCAGCAGCCTCCGGATTAGCGGGATTGATGAGCAGTTCTTC. Translation gives CASSLRISGIDEQFF. This chain uses TRBV9 with TRBJ2-1; 8 positions match TRBD2. The V gene end was trimmed by 4 bases and the J gene end by 8 bases; junction bases not matched to a gene: 11. CDR1 SGDLS and CDR2 YYNGEE come from the germline V gene. The CDR3 runs to 15 residues. Variable domain in full (rest from reference TRBV9 and TRBJ2-1): DSGVTQTPKHLITATGQRVTLRCSPRSGDLSVYWYQQSLDQGLQFLIQYYNGEERAKGNILERFSAQQFPDLHSELNLSSLELGDSALYFCASSLRISGIDEQFFGPGTRLTVL.

This clonotype was seen more than once but under ten times. The CDR3 loop reads CASSLYQDGDTGELFF. The CDR3 region has the DNA TGCGCCAGCAGCTTGTACCAGGACGGCGACACCGGGGAGCTGTTTTTT. The chain uses TRBV5-1 and TRBJ2-2; D uncertain. This CDR3 has 16 amino acids. CDR1 SGHRS and CDR2 YFSETQ come from the germline V gene. The V end was cut by 1 base, the J end by 3 bases, with 13 bases between.

The chain has TRBV20-1 and TRBJ2-5; no clear D. The J call is uncertain, as TRBJ2-7 better fits the DNA end. Germline CDR1 is DFQATT and CDR2 is SNEGSKA (reference sequence). The CDR3 is made up of 13 amino acids. The CDR3 coding sequence is TGCAGTGCTTCGCTCGACGGATCCTACGAGCAGTACTTC. Translated: CSASLDGSYEQYF.

This clonotype showed up just a few times. The rearrangement links TRBV28 to TRBJ2-7; 7 positions match TRBD1. The CDR3 has 15 residues. CDR1 is MDHEN and CDR2 is SYDVKM in the germline V gene. V gave up 1 base and J gave up 7 bases; unmatched junction bases: 10. The CDR3 nucleotides read TGTGCCAGCAGTTTATACCGTACAGGGGTCAGAGAGCAGTACTTC. Translated: CASSLYRTGVREQYF.

This clonotype was detected a few times. The DNA of the CDR3 is TGTGCCAGCAGTGCGAGGGAAGGGATTAATGAGCAGTTCTTC. Protein product: CASSAREGINEQFF. The chain has TRBV2 and TRBJ2-1, with D maybe TRBD2 (5 bases). Germline values: CDR1 SNHLY, CDR2 FYNNEI. The germline V and J ends were trimmed by 4 bases and 7 bases, with 14 bases remaining between them. The length of the CDR3 is 14 residues.

The chain joins TRBV15 to TRBJ1-5, with 7 bases identical to TRBD1. The V and J ends lost 0 bases and 6 bases, in that order; junction bases with no gene match: 11. CDR3 length equals 17 residues. Looked up from germline, CDR1 is LNHNV and CDR2 is YYDKDF (reference sequence). CDR3 nucleotides: TGTGCCACCAGCAGAGATGGGCGAGGGGGCATCGGTCAGCCCCAGCATTTT. Its translation: CATSRDGRGGIGQPQHF.

V and J are TRBV12-3 or TRBV12-4 and TRBJ2-1; D remains unclear. V lost 2 bases to trimming and J lost 3 bases, with 11 bases between them. The CDR3 contains 15 residues. The CDR3 loop is CASSLMAPNYNEQFF. In DNA, the CDR3 is TGTGCCAGCAGTTTAATGGCCCCTAACTACAATGAGCAGTTCTTC.

The chain employs TRBV5-1 and TRBJ2-5; D gene unclear. Per germline, CDR1 SGHRS and CDR2 YFSETQ. The V and J ends lost 4 bases and 0 bases respectively, with 7 bases between them. The CDR3 extends over 13 amino acids. The CDR3 region is CASSQAYQETQYF. DNA for the CDR3: TGCGCCAGCAGCCAAGCCTACCAAGAGACCCAGTACTTC.

This clonotype was detected only a few times. This rearrangement joins TRBV27 to TRBJ1-5; D gene unclear. V lost 5 bases to trimming and J lost 0 bases, with 11 bases between them. The CDR3 loop spans 15 amino acids. Germline loops: CDR1 MNHEY, CDR2 SMNVEV (reference sequence). This CDR3 reads CASSPSSYSNQPQHF. CDR3 nucleotides: TGTGCCAGCAGTCCAAGTTCCTATAGCAATCAGCCCCAGCATTTT.

The chain has TRBV25-1 and TRBJ2-5; D is uncertain. The CDR3 loop spans 14 amino acids. V dropped 3 bases and J dropped 3 bases, with 11 bases sitting between them. CDR1 and CDR2 from the germline V gene are MGHDK and SYGVNS. For the CDR3, the DNA is TGTGCCAGCAGTGAGCAGGAACCCGAAGAGACCCAGTACTTC. Its translation: CASSEQEPEETQYF.

This clonotype was found a few times. CDR3 loop: CASSARDRGSYEQYF. The CDR3 nucleotides read TGTGCCAGCAGCGCCCGGGACAGGGGCTCCTACGAGCAGTACTTC. The chain combines TRBV7-9 with TRBJ2-7, with 10 bases fitting TRBD1. Germline V lookup: CDR1 SEHNR, CDR2 FQNEAQ (reference sequence). Trimming cost V 5 bases and J 0 bases; bases outside gene matches: 4. The CDR3 spans 15 residues.

This clonotype showed up just a few times. The chain recombines TRBV20-1 with TRBJ1-5; D gene ambiguous. Germline V gives CDR1 DFQATT, CDR2 SNEGSKA (reference sequence). V lost 3 bases to trimming and J lost 6 bases, with 9 bases between them. CDR3 size: 12 residues. The CDR3 sequence: CSASRAGQPQHF. In DNA, the CDR3 is TGCAGTGCTAGTCGGGCAGGTCAGCCCCAGCATTTT.

This clonotype was seen a handful of times. The chain links TRBV28 to TRBJ2-5, with D unresolved. The germline V and J ends were trimmed by 4 bases and 13 bases, with 13 bases remaining between them. The CDR3 runs 11 residues. CDR1 and CDR2 from the germline V gene are MDHEN and SYDVKM. The DNA of the CDR3 is TGTGCCAGCAGTTCATCAGTTTTTGCGTACTTC. This codes for CASSSSVFAYF.

The chain employs TRBV2 and TRBJ2-7; TRBD2 matches 8 bases. The CDR3 length is 14 residues. The junction had 10 bases not matched to a gene; V was cut back by 5 bases and J by 7 bases. Germline assignment: CDR1 SNHLY and CDR2 FYNNEI. The CDR3 coding sequence is TGTGCCAGCAGTAACCCCGGGACTAGAGCTGAGCAGTACTTC. Translation gives CASSNPGTRAEQYF.

The gene calls are TRBV7-6 and TRBJ2-4; no definite D call. The J call is doubtful: the DNA matches TRBJ2-7 better. The CDR3 consists of 14 residues. Germline V gene data show CDR1 as SGHVS and CDR2 as FNYEAQ. The CDR3 reads CASSSDVQAYEQYF. In nucleotides, the CDR3 is TGTGCCAGCAGCTCCGACGTCCAAGCCTACGAGCAGTACTTC.

The CDR3 protein is CASSPSPDRVTYEQYF. The CDR3 nucleotides read TGCGCCAGCAGCCCCTCCCCGGACAGGGTAACCTACGAGCAGTACTTC. This chain links TRBV5-1 with TRBJ2-7; 8 bases are a match to TRBD1. This CDR3 comprises 16 residues. Looked up from germline, CDR1 is SGHRS and CDR2 is YFSETQ. With 4 bases clipped from V and 2 bases from J, the junction kept 11 bases outside the gene matches. Based on the CDR3 plus reference TRBV5-1 and TRBJ2-7, the full variable domain is KAGVTQTPRYLIKTRGQQVTLSCSPISGHRSVSWYQQTPGQGLQFLFEYFSETQRNKGNFPGRFSGRQFSNSRSEMNVSTLELGDSALYLCASSPSPDRVTYEQYFGPGTRLTVT.

This chain links TRBV18 with TRBJ2-1; D might be TRBD1 (5 bases). V shed 2 bases and J shed 4 bases, with 9 bases lying between them. This CDR3 contains 14 residues. Germline-derived CDR1 and CDR2 are KGHSH and LQKENI. DNA for the CDR3: TGTGCCAGCTCACCAACGACAGAATACAATGAGCAGTTCTTC. It is translated as CASSPTTEYNEQFF.

The V gene is TRBV12-3 or TRBV12-4, the J gene TRBJ2-1; 12 bases are a match to TRBD2. The CDR3 is 15 amino acids. V shed 5 bases and J 10 bases; nucleotides not matched to a gene: 9. In nucleotides, the CDR3 is TGTGCCAGCAGTCTAACTAGCGGGAGGTCCCGGGAGCAGTTCTTC. It yields the protein CASSLTSGRSREQFF.

This clonotype was picked up a small number of times. V is TRBV15 and J is TRBJ2-1; D is undetermined. This CDR3 is 17 amino acids long. From germline, CDR1 is LNHNV and CDR2 YYDKDF (reference sequence). V shed 2 bases and J shed 7 bases, with 21 bases lying between them. CDR3 nucleotides: TGTGCCACCAGCAGATCAAAGGAAAAAGGGTTCTTAAATGAGCAGTTCTTC. Protein: CATSRSKEKGFLNEQFF.

This chain joins TRBV5-1 and TRBJ2-4, with TRBD2 matching 8 bases. The CDR3 covers 20 residues. Per the germline V gene, CDR1 is SGHRS and CDR2 is YFSETQ. V shed 0 bases and J 1 base; nucleotides not matched to a gene: 15. In nucleotides, the CDR3 is TGCGCCAGCAGCTTGGCCCCGGGACTAGGAGTATCCGTGGCCAAAAACATTCAGTACTTC. Amino acid sequence: CASSLAPGLGVSVAKNIQYF.

The chain is built from TRBV9 and TRBJ2-7; 7 bases are shared with TRBD1. V lost 7 bases to trimming and J lost 0 bases; unmatched junction nucleotides: 7. The CDR3 covers 14 residues. Per the germline V gene, CDR1 is SGDLS and CDR2 is YYNGEE. CDR3 residues: CASPFRDSSYEQYF. CDR3 nucleotide sequence: TGTGCCAGCCCCTTCAGGGACAGCTCCTACGAGCAGTACTTC.

The rearrangement uses TRBV4-1 and TRBJ1-6, with D unclear. Trimming took off 1 base at V and 10 bases at J, with 11 bases between the two ends. The CDR3 sequence is 14 residues long. CDR1 and CDR2 from the germline V gene are MGHRA and YSYEKL. This chain's CDR3 is CASSQVGRVSPLHF. The CDR3 coding sequence is TGCGCCAGCAGCCAAGTAGGAAGAGTATCACCCCTCCACTTT.

J is TRBJ2-5 and V is TRBV7-2; tentative D call: TRBD1 (5 bases). The V gene lost 1 base and the J gene lost 11 bases, with 14 bases spanning the gap. Looked up from germline, CDR1 is SGHTA and CDR2 is FQGNSA. This CDR3 region has 13 residues. CDR3 in amino acids: CASSLGRATEQYF. The CDR3, as DNA: TGTGCCAGCAGCTTAGGCAGGGCTACAGAGCAGTACTTC.